This T cell receptor beta chain comes out of a study of blood T cells in healthy people across ages. General study points: Unsorted PBMCs prevented conclusive naive versus antigen-experienced comparison. Diversity was higher, and naive CD4+ cells more numerous, in long-lived donors than in aged donors.

About this clonotype itself: Antigen unknown.

Alongside a J-beta primer mix, a sample-barcoded 5' primer served in a second PCR lasting roughly 7 to 11 cycles. Carrying 12 random nucleotides, a template-switch adaptor labeled each individual cDNA molecule. TCRdb re-derived calls from the 5' RACE reads in MiXCR, one entry per CDR3 protein. Among about 670,000 distinct CDR3 sequences listed, roughly two fifths were seen once. V gave up 4 bases and J gave up 9 bases, with 20 bases separating them. CDR1 and CDR2 (germline): MDHEN, SYDVKM. The CDR3 sequence is 15 residues long. This clonotype was sampled from a man older than 75 in good health. The source material was blood. The chain combines TRBV28 with TRBJ2-3, with a tentative D call TRBD1 (6 bases). CDR3 DNA: TGTGCCAGCAGTTCCAGGGGTAGATGGGGCGGGACGCAGTATTTT. It specifies CASSSRGRWGGTQYF.